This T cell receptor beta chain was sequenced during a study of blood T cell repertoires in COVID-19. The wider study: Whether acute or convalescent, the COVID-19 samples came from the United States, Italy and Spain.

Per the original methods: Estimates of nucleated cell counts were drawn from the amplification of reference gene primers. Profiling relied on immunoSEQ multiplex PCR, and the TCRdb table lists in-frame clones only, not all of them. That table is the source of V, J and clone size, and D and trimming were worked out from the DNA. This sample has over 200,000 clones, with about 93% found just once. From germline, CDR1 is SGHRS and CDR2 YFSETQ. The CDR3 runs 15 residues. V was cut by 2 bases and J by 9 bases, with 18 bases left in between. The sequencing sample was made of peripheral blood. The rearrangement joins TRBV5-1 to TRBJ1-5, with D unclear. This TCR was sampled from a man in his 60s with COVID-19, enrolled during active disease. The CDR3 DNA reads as TGCGCCAGCAGCTTAGATTTTGGAACCGGAGCGCCCCAGCATTTT. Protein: CASSLDFGTGAPQHF.